These 18 T cell receptor beta chains were all obtained from the same sample, sequenced in a study of blood T cell repertoires in COVID-19. Sequenced by immunoSEQ multiplex PCR; TCRdb stores in-frame clones only, minus some. The table includes around 150,000 clones, over 65% detected once. Input material: peripheral blood. The origin of the receptors is a man between 65 and 85 years old with acute or convalescent COVID-19.

The chain employs TRBV3-1 (or the pseudogene TRBV3-2) and TRBJ2-3, with 10 bases aligning to TRBD2. CDR3 length equals 17 residues. V dropped 4 bases and J dropped 5; count of bases not matched to a gene: 12. Germline-derived CDR1 and CDR2 are LGHDT and YNNKEL (reference sequence). CDR3 nucleotides: TGTGCCAGCAGCCCCTTCGTAGCGGGAGGAGCTAGAGATACGCAGTATTTT. Translation gives CASSPFVAGGARDTQYF.

This clone appeared a single time. The V call is TRBV5-4, the J call TRBJ2-5; TRBD2 might be the D (5 bases). Trimming cost V 1 base and J 4 bases, with 5 bases left between them. The CDR3 spans 12 residues. Germline CDR1 and CDR2: SGHNT and YYREEE (reference sequence). The CDR3 spells CASSLRGETQYF. In nucleotides, the CDR3 is TGTGCCAGCAGCTTGCGGGGAGAGACCCAGTACTTC.

Only one count was recorded for this clone. The V call is TRBV28, the J call TRBJ1-2; 12 bases are a match to TRBD1. This CDR3 comprises 14 residues. V lost 4 bases and J lost 5; bases outside the gene matches: 2. Germline-derived CDR1 and CDR2 are MDHEN and SYDVKM. The CDR3 is CASSSGQGAYGYTF. For the CDR3, the DNA is TGTGCCAGCAGTTCGGGACAGGGGGCTTATGGCTACACCTTC.

CDR3 DNA: TGCAGTGTTGCCGGACTCCCGGAGCAGTTCTTC. As protein: CSVAGLPEQFF. The V call is TRBV20-1, the J call TRBJ2-1, with D tentatively TRBD2 (5 bases). Trimming pared 7 bases from V and 10 bases from J, leaving 14 bases between. The CDR3 has 11 residues. CDR1 and CDR2 from the germline V gene are DFQATT and SNEGSKA (reference sequence).

The genes are TRBV19 and TRBJ2-6, with D possibly TRBD1 on 5 matching bases. The CDR3 has 18 residues. V lost 3 bases, J lost 1 base, and 16 bases lay in between. Germline-derived CDR1 and CDR2 are LNHDA and SQIVND (reference sequence). CDR3 sequence: CASSMRQWSSSGANVLTF. The CDR3 DNA reads as TGTGCCAGTAGTATGCGACAGTGGTCTAGTTCTGGGGCCAACGTCCTGACTTTC.

This sequence joins TRBV6-4 and TRBJ1-4; D is perhaps TRBD1 (5 bases). Germline V gene data show CDR1 as MRHNA and CDR2 as SNTAGT. This CDR3 comprises 13 residues. V was trimmed by 4 bases and J by 8 bases, leaving 11 bases between them. The CDR3 DNA follows: TGTGCCAGCAGTGCCAGGGCTGGCGAAAAACTGTTTTTT. It specifies CASSARAGEKLFF.

This sequence joins TRBV6-1 and TRBJ1-2; the D gene is possibly TRBD1 (6 bases). The CDR3 sequence is 14 residues long. V lost 3 bases and J lost 6, with 14 bases in between. CDR1 and CDR2 (germline): MNHNS, SASEGT. This CDR3 is CASSETGTFDGYTF. The DNA of the CDR3 is TGTGCCAGCAGTGAGACCGGGACATTTGATGGCTACACCTTC.

The V and J genes are TRBV5-4 and TRBJ2-2; 7 bases are shared with TRBD2. With 4 bases clipped from V and 2 bases from J, the junction kept 8 bases outside the gene matches. Per germline, CDR1 SGHNT and CDR2 YYREEE (reference sequence). This CDR3 is 16 amino acids long. The CDR3 sequence: CASSRLGGGNTGELFF. In DNA, the CDR3 is TGTGCCAGCAGCCGTCTGGGCGGGGGTAACACCGGGGAGCTGTTTTTT.

This chain connects TRBV19 to TRBJ1-2; no firm D call. Germline CDR1 LNHDA, CDR2 SQIVND (reference sequence). The CDR3 is made up of 16 amino acids. V gave up 6 bases and J gave up 4 bases, with 21 bases separating them. The DNA for the CDR3 is TGTGCCAGTAGCCTACACCGGACTGGTGAGAGCTATGGCTACACCTTC. Its protein product is CASSLHRTGESYGYTF.

The chain joins TRBV7-6 to TRBJ1-2; 11 bases fit TRBD1. The CDR3 is made up of 15 amino acids. V trimming: 5 bases; J trimming: 5 bases; junction bases outside the gene matches: 7. The germline CDR1 and CDR2 sequences are SGHVS and FNYEAQ. The DNA of the CDR3 is TGTGCCAGCAGCAGCCGGACAGGGGGCAATTATGGCTACACCTTC. This gives the protein CASSSRTGGNYGYTF.

The V and J genes are TRBV19 and TRBJ2-2; D ambiguous. The germline V gene encodes CDR1 LNHDA and CDR2 SQIVND (reference sequence). This CDR3 contains 16 residues. Trimming took off 3 bases at V and 2 bases at J, with 13 bases between the two ends. CDR3 DNA sequence: TGTGCCAGTAGTATTGGGCAGGATTTTAACACCGGGGAGCTGTTTTTT. It specifies CASSIGQDFNTGELFF.

The rearrangement joins TRBV11-2 to TRBJ2-7, with 7 bases that match TRBD1. The V and J ends lost 5 bases and 4 bases, in that order; junction bases with no gene match: 2. This CDR3 region has 12 residues. Germline CDR1 SGHAT, CDR2 FQNNGV. CDR3 coding DNA: TGTGCCAGCAGCACGGGACAGTACGAGCAGTACTTC. The encoded protein is CASSTGQYEQYF.

This clone occurred a few times. The chain uses TRBV19 and TRBJ2-1, with 8 bases lining up with TRBD2. The ends lost 3 bases at V and 7 bases at J; junction bases unmatched: 8. CDR3 length equals 15 residues. From germline, CDR1 is LNHDA and CDR2 SQIVND (reference sequence). The CDR3 protein is CASSIRQAGANEQFF. CDR3 DNA: TGTGCCAGTAGTATTCGTCAAGCGGGAGCGAATGAGCAGTTCTTC.

This rearrangement joins TRBV6-6 to TRBJ2-5; D is uncertain. In germline, CDR1 is MNHNY, CDR2 SVGAGI (reference sequence). Deletions cut 5 bases from V and 4 bases from J, with 14 bases between. There are 14 residues in the CDR3. CDR3 DNA: TGTGCCAGCAGTCCCAGCCGTGGCGGAGAGACCCAGTACTTC. This sequence encodes CASSPSRGGETQYF.

The chain joins TRBV5-1 to TRBJ2-2, with D perhaps TRBD1 (6 bases). This CDR3 contains 16 residues. Germline-derived CDR1 and CDR2 are SGHRS and YFSETQ. V lost 1 base and J lost 4, with 14 bases in between. CDR3 nucleotides: TGCGCCAGCAGCTTGTGGCCGGGACAACTCACCGGGGAGCTGTTTTTT. Encoded protein: CASSLWPGQLTGELFF.

The rearrangement joins TRBV2 to TRBJ1-1; 7 nucleotides match TRBD1. The CDR3 consists of 13 residues. V dropped 8 bases and J dropped 3; count of bases not matched to a gene: 6. Germline CDR1 SNHLY, CDR2 FYNNEI. The CDR3 region has the DNA TGTGCCAGCGGGACAGAAGGAGACACTGAAGCTTTCTTT. This sequence encodes CASGTEGDTEAFF.

The rearrangement joins TRBV9 to TRBJ2-2, with a tentative D call TRBD1 (6 bases). Germline CDR1 reads SGDLS; CDR2 reads YYNGEE. This CDR3 comprises 18 residues. Trimming left V 3 bases short and J 1 base short, with 19 bases between. This CDR3 is CASSEGTTGLLNTGELFF. In DNA, the CDR3 is TGTGCCAGCAGCGAGGGGACCACAGGGCTACTGAACACCGGGGAGCTGTTTTTT.

The chain uses TRBV3-1 (or the pseudogene TRBV3-2) and TRBJ2-5, with 7 bases fitting TRBD1. Germline trimming cut 1 base from V and 2 bases from J; bases unmatched to any gene: 4. Germline V gene sequence: CDR1 LGHDT, CDR2 YNNKEL (reference sequence). This CDR3 comprises 15 residues. The DNA of the CDR3 is TGTGCCAGCAGCCAAGTTGCGACAGGGCAAGAGACCCAGTACTTC. Its protein product is CASSQVATGQETQYF.